Below are 27 T cell receptor beta chains sequenced from a single sample in a study of radiation and T cells in renal cell carcinoma (dated by TCRdb to 2018 to 2021). Preparation of the library involved the immunoSEQ multiplex PCR assay. The table was pulled from immuneACCESS by TCRdb, which kept in-frame rearrangements only. Such tables lose some clones; where checked, under half of the loss comes from unresolved V genes, and the rest has no known cause. The sample table holds around 100,000 clones, of which more than 65% were seen once. 6.5% to 8% of the sample is taken by the ten largest. The time point label on this specimen signifies: blood 4 weeks post-SBRT, at nephrectomy. Taken with the paper, the label for treatment or condition translates to: 15 Gy SBRT to primary tumor, nephrectomy 4 weeks later. The input for sequencing was blood, taken from a patient whose treatment included radiotherapy and nephrectomy. All receptors derive from a man aged 55 to 69 with renal cell carcinoma.

This sequence joins TRBV15 and TRBJ2-3; D unclear. V dropped 0 bases and J dropped 2 bases, with 3 bases sitting between them. The CDR3 extends over 13 amino acids. Germline V gives CDR1 LNHNV, CDR2 YYDKDF (reference sequence). The DNA for the CDR3 is TGTGCCACCAGCAGAGATTACACAGATACGCAGTATTTT. It is translated as CATSRDYTDTQYF.

This chain uses TRBV28 with TRBJ2-7; TRBD1 is a possible D gene (5 bases). Trimming removed 4 bases at V and 10 bases at J, with 11 bases between. The CDR3 contains 11 residues. Germline values: CDR1 MDHEN, CDR2 SYDVKM. The CDR3 nucleotides read TGTGCCAGCAGTTCTACAGGCGAACAGTACTTC. The encoded protein is CASSSTGEQYF.

This clone was seen a few times. V and J are TRBV28 and TRBJ1-4; D gene unclear. The V gene lost 7 bases and the J gene lost 2 bases, with 5 bases spanning the gap. The CDR3 contains 12 residues. Germline V CDR1 and CDR2: MDHEN, SYDVKM. The CDR3 spells CASKVTNEKLFF. CDR3 nucleotide sequence: TGTGCCAGCAAGGTGACTAATGAAAAACTGTTTTTT.

This clone has just one count. J is TRBJ1-1 and V is TRBV7-9; D unresolved. The CDR3 spans 14 residues. CDR1 is SEHNR, CDR2 FQNEAQ, per germline (reference sequence). V dropped 4 bases and J dropped 5 bases, with 14 bases sitting between them. As DNA, the CDR3 is TGTGCCAGCAGCTGGGAGGTCCAATGGACTGAAGCTTTCTTT. It yields the protein CASSWEVQWTEAFF.

The chain couples TRBV28 to TRBJ2-3; TRBD1 is a possible D gene (6 bases). Trimming left V 4 bases short and J 6 bases short, with 14 bases between. The CDR3 is 14 amino acids. Germline V gene data show CDR1 as MDHEN and CDR2 as SYDVKM. CDR3 sequence: CASSYGTRGDTQYF. Written as DNA, the CDR3 is TGTGCCAGCAGTTACGGGACACGTGGGGATACGCAGTATTTT.

This clone was picked up a small number of times. The chain couples TRBV19 to TRBJ1-1, with D possibly being TRBD1 (6 bases). The CDR3 spans 15 residues. The germline V gene encodes CDR1 LNHDA and CDR2 SQIVND (reference sequence). V lost 5 bases to trimming and J lost 6 bases, with 19 bases between them. CDR3 sequence reads: CASSGITGRIAEAFF. The CDR3 DNA is TGTGCCAGTAGTGGGATAACAGGGAGAATCGCTGAAGCTTTCTTT.

The chain employs TRBV7-9 and TRBJ2-1; D not resolved. The V end lost 1 base, the J end lost 0 bases, and 7 bases lay between the germline ends. Germline V CDR1 and CDR2: SEHNR, FQNEAQ (reference sequence). CDR3 size: 15 residues. The CDR3 DNA follows: TGTGCCAGCAGCTTAGTGCCTAGCTCCTACAATGAGCAGTTCTTC. This encodes CASSLVPSSYNEQFF.

The chain joins TRBV5-6 to TRBJ2-7, with 8 nucleotides matching TRBD1. Germline V gene sequence: CDR1 SGHDT, CDR2 YYEEEE. The CDR3 spans 13 residues. V lost 0 bases, J lost 7 bases, and 3 bases stayed unmatched. DNA for the CDR3: TGTGCCAGCAGCTTGGGCAGGGGGCGAGAGCAGTACTTC. Protein: CASSLGRGREQYF.

The chain links TRBV7-2 to TRBJ1-3; D uncertain. The CDR3 covers 13 residues. Germline loops: CDR1 SGHTA, CDR2 FQGNSA. V was pared by 3 bases and J by 4 bases, with 7 bases between. CDR3 loop: CASSLSTGNTIYF. The CDR3, as DNA: TGTGCCAGCAGCTTGTCGACAGGAAACACCATATATTTT.

J is TRBJ2-7 and V is TRBV4-1; the D call may be TRBD1 or TRBD2 (5 bases each). The V gene lost 4 bases and the J gene lost 5 bases, with 24 bases spanning the gap. CDR3 size: 17 residues. From germline, CDR1 is MGHRA and CDR2 YSYEKL. The CDR3: CASSPQATAGAGNEQYF. The CDR3 DNA reads as TGCGCCAGCAGCCCCCAGGCGACTGCCGGGGCCGGGAACGAGCAGTACTTC.

This rearrangement joins TRBV19 to TRBJ2-1, with TRBD2 matching 7 bases. V shed 6 bases and J 4 bases; nucleotides not matched to a gene: 3. The CDR3 has 13 residues. Germline values: CDR1 LNHDA, CDR2 SQIVND (reference sequence). CDR3 nucleotides: TGTGCCAGTAGGCGGGAGAGGTACAATGAGCAGTTCTTC. The encoded protein is CASRRERYNEQFF. The whole variable domain, filled in from reference TRBV19 and TRBJ2-1, reads DGGITQSPKYLFRKEGQNVTLSCEQNLNHDAMYWYRQDPGQGLRLIYYSQIVNDFQKGDIAEGYSVSREKKESFPLTVTSAQKNPTAFYLCASRRERYNEQFFGPGTRLTVL.

The chain joins TRBV28 to TRBJ1-1; D may be TRBD1 (5 bases). CDR3 length: 18 residues. Between the trimmed V and J ends, which lost 5 bases and 1 base, there was a span of 23 bases. CDR1 and CDR2 (germline): MDHEN, SYDVKM. CDR3 sequence reads: CASSPITPRQIENTEAFF. For the CDR3, the DNA is TGTGCCAGCAGTCCAATTACCCCCCGACAGATCGAGAACACTGAAGCTTTCTTT. Complete variable domain (other parts from reference TRBV28 and TRBJ1-1): DVKVTQSSRYLVKRTGEKVFLECVQDMDHENMFWYRQDPGLGLRLIYFSYDVKMKEKGDIPEGYSVSREKKERFSLILESASTNQTSMYLCASSPITPRQIENTEAFFGQGTRLTVV.

V is TRBV5-8 and J is TRBJ2-3, with 7 bases fitting TRBD1. The CDR3 is 14 residues long. Germline V CDR1 and CDR2: SGHTS, YDEGEE. V dropped 2 bases and J dropped 2; count of bases not matched to a gene: 2. The CDR3 bases are TGTGCCAGCAGCTTCGGGACAGCCACAGATACGCAGTATTTT. As protein: CASSFGTATDTQYF.

The chain joins TRBV28 to TRBJ2-3; 9 positions agree with TRBD2. Losses at the gene ends were 10 bases for V and 4 bases for J; bases not matched to a gene: 9. Germline V gene data show CDR1 as MDHEN and CDR2 as SYDVKM. This CDR3 has 14 residues. The DNA for the CDR3 is TGTGCCACCTTTGGGCGGGAGGGCCCAGATACGCAGTATTTT. It yields the protein CATFGREGPDTQYF.

The rearrangement uses TRBV9 and TRBJ2-2, with 8 positions matching TRBD2. This CDR3 is 17 amino acids long. Germline V gives CDR1 SGDLS, CDR2 YYNGEE. Trimming cost V 5 bases and J 2 bases; bases outside gene matches: 11. The CDR3 is CASSGSRGGPNTGELFF. Written as DNA, the CDR3 is TGTGCCAGCAGTGGTTCCCGGGGGGGCCCTAACACCGGGGAGCTGTTTTTT.

The CDR3 loop is CAISADRSYGYTF. The CDR3 bases are TGTGCCATCAGTGCGGACAGGAGCTATGGCTACACCTTC. J is TRBJ1-2 and V is TRBV10-3, with TRBD1 matching over 7 bases. J gave up 4 bases and V 4 bases, and 3 bases lay outside the gene matches. Germline-derived CDR1 and CDR2 are ENHRY and SYGVKD. The CDR3 length is 13 residues.

V usage is TRBV27 and J usage is TRBJ1-1; 8 bases are a match to TRBD1. This CDR3 contains 14 residues. V lost 6 bases to trimming and J lost 2 bases; unmatched junction nucleotides: 5. The V gene's germline CDR1 is MNHEY and CDR2 SMNVEV (reference sequence). The CDR3 spells CASRVTGGNTEAFF. CDR3 in DNA: TGTGCCAGCAGGGTAACAGGGGGTAACACTGAAGCTTTCTTT.

The V gene is TRBV7-2, the J gene TRBJ2-1, with D possibly matching TRBD1 (6 bases). The CDR3 totals 17 residues. Trimming cost V 2 bases and J 2 bases, with 16 bases left between them. CDR1 and CDR2 (germline): SGHTA, FQGNSA. The CDR3 coding sequence is TGTGCCAGCAGCTTACGGTCAGTCAGGGGCACCTACAATGAGCAGTTCTTC. Protein sequence: CASSLRSVRGTYNEQFF.

The chain couples TRBV18 to TRBJ2-6; TRBD1 matches at 10 bases. This CDR3 has 16 residues. With V trimmed by 5 bases and J by 2 bases, 3 bases remained unmatched. From germline, CDR1 is KGHSH and CDR2 LQKENI. The CDR3 sequence: CASSMTGGAGANVLTF. CDR3 sequence (DNA): TGTGCCAGCTCAATGACAGGGGGCGCTGGGGCCAACGTCCTGACTTTC.

This chain uses TRBV7-2 with TRBJ2-5; the D gene is possibly TRBD1 (5 bases). The germline CDR1 and CDR2 sequences are SGHTA and FQGNSA. The V end lost 2 bases, the J end lost 3 bases, and 10 bases lay between the germline ends. The length of the CDR3 is 14 residues. The CDR3 reads CASSLRAGKETQYF. The CDR3 region has the DNA TGTGCCAGCAGCTTAAGGGCAGGGAAAGAGACCCAGTACTTC.

The rearrangement links TRBV14 to TRBJ2-7, with a possible D match to TRBD1 (6 bases). Germline CDR1 is SGHDN and CDR2 is FVKESK. Trimming took 3 bases from V and 1 from J, leaving 19 bases between them. The CDR3 is made up of 17 amino acids. The DNA of the CDR3 is TGTGCCAGCAGCCAGGCCATCGGACAGTTTTATTCCTACGAGCAGTACTTC. Translation gives CASSQAIGQFYSYEQYF.

The chain joins TRBV19 to TRBJ2-1, with D perhaps assigned TRBD1 or TRBD2 (5 bases each). CDR1 and CDR2 (germline): LNHDA, SQIVND (reference sequence). V was cut by 5 bases and J by 2 bases, with 7 bases left in between. This CDR3 is built from 13 residues. DNA of the CDR3: TGTGCCAGTAGTTTGGGACCCTACAATGAGCAGTTCTTC. It is translated as CASSLGPYNEQFF. The variable domain in full, completed from reference TRBV19 and TRBJ2-1, reads DGGITQSPKYLFRKEGQNVTLSCEQNLNHDAMYWYRQDPGQGLRLIYYSQIVNDFQKGDIAEGYSVSREKKESFPLTVTSAQKNPTAFYLCASSLGPYNEQFFGPGTRLTVL.

This chain uses TRBV25-1 with TRBJ1-6; possible D gene TRBD1, 5 bases. Germline CDR1 reads MGHDK; CDR2 reads SYGVNS. Trimming shortened V by 7 bases and J by 4 bases, and 11 bases separated the two germline ends. The CDR3 has 14 amino acids. The CDR3 loop is CASNAGLYNSPLHF. As DNA, the CDR3 is TGTGCCAGCAACGCGGGACTTTATAATTCACCCCTCCACTTT.

The chain recombines TRBV29-1 with TRBJ2-3; possible D gene TRBD1, 6 bases. The germline V gene has CDR1 SQVTM and CDR2 ANQGSEA. The V gene lost 4 bases and the J gene lost 6 bases, with 14 bases spanning the gap. This CDR3 is built from 13 residues. The CDR3 DNA reads TGCAGCGTTGGGGGACAATCGTCGGATACGCAGTATTTT. This encodes CSVGGQSSDTQYF.

This chain connects TRBV13 to TRBJ2-7, with a tentative D call TRBD2 (6 bases). The CDR3 spans 16 residues. V lost 0 bases to trimming and J lost 3 bases, with 15 bases between them. CDR1 PRHDT and CDR2 FYEKMQ come from the germline V gene (reference sequence). The CDR3 DNA sequence: TGTGCCAGCAGCTTAGGCCTGGCGGGGAGAGTCTACGAGCAGTACTTC. Protein: CASSLGLAGRVYEQYF.

This clone has only a few counts. This chain uses TRBV6-1 with TRBJ2-7; a possible D gene is TRBD2 (5 bases). The CDR3 consists of 11 residues. CDR1 and CDR2 from the germline V gene are MNHNS and SASEGT. The V and J ends lost 8 bases and 2 bases respectively, with 7 bases between them. CDR3 DNA: TGTGCCAGCCAAGCGGCCTACGAGCAGTACTTC. This sequence encodes CASQAAYEQYF.

This clone was seen a handful of times. Other DNA sequences in the sample encode the same CDR3. The J gene is TRBJ1-3, the V gene TRBV5-1; D is perhaps TRBD1 (6 bases). V was pared by 4 bases and J by 2 bases, with 10 bases between. There are 14 residues in the CDR3. CDR1 and CDR2 (germline): SGHRS, YFSETQ. This CDR3 reads CASSPRTAGNTIYF. For the CDR3, the DNA is TGCGCCAGCAGCCCCCGGACAGCTGGAAACACCATATATTTT.